This T cell receptor (beta chain) was found in a study of T cells in Graves' hyperthyroidism and ophthalmopathy. Regions amplified from RNA transcripts were the TCR beta CDR3 regions. When the TCR CDR3 underwent first-round RT-PCR, the HTBI primer set was used. TCRdb ran MiXCR on the multiplex PCR reads and lists one entry per CDR3 protein. The sample lists about 360,000 distinct CDR3 sequences, less than 15% occurring once. CDR1 is MGHRA, CDR2 YSYEKL, per germline. V dropped 0 bases and J dropped 3 bases, with 21 bases sitting between them. The CDR3 has 19 amino acids. Each patient was aged 18 to 65 and had newly diagnosed hyperthyroidism of under 2 months' duration. Remarks on this clonotype: Its target is not known.

Study-wide findings and caveats: Ophthalmopathy was predicted by the model a median of around 5.9 months ahead of onset.

J is TRBJ2-1 and V is TRBV4-1; D is ambiguous. The clonotype was recovered from a young woman with Graves' hyperthyroidism. Input material: blood. The CDR3 sequence is CASSQDSIRTGPFYNEQFF. CDR3 sequence (DNA): TGCGCCAGCAGCCAAGATTCTATCCGGACCGGACCTTTCTACAATGAGCAGTTCTTC.